This T cell receptor beta chain was observed in a study of blood T cell repertoires in COVID-19. The junction had 3 bases not matched to a gene; V was cut back by 0 bases and J by 0 bases. CDR1 LGHNA and CDR2 YNFKEQ come from the germline V gene. CDR3 length: 16 amino acids. The data were produced by immunoSEQ multiplex PCR, yet TCRdb's version contains in-frame clones alone and is incomplete. The table shows 200,000 to 250,000 clones, with 65% to 85% occurring only once. The chain uses TRBV4-2 and TRBJ2-3; 7 nucleotides line up with TRBD2. Material: PBMCs or T cells enriched from blood (not recorded which). The sequence came from a woman in her 40s who had recovered from COVID-19. This CDR3 is CASSQETSVSTDTQYF. The CDR3 nucleotides are TGTGCCAGCAGCCAAGAAACTAGCGTGAGCACAGATACGCAGTATTTT.